Listed below are T cell receptor beta chains from one sample, sequenced in a study of lymphopenia after photon versus proton radiotherapy. Method: immunoSEQ multiplex PCR; TCRdb's copy keeps in-frame clones and lacks some. Of about 33,000 clones listed, 90% are singletons. The starting material was peripheral blood, obtained from a patient treated with photon-based radiotherapy. Source of these receptors: a woman aged 50 to 60 with pancreatic cancer. CDR3s include the opening cysteine and the closing phenylalanine or tryptophan. D genes are given only for firm matches. Clone size, where shown, is once, few, many, or a class for clones that have expanded.

TRBV28,-,TRBJ2-7,TRBD2,TGTGCCAGCAGGTCCCCCGGGACTAGTACCTACGAGCAGTACTTC,CASRSPGTSTYEQYF
TRBV11-2,-,TRBJ1-2,-,TGTGCCAGCAGCCCCGAAGGGGTAAGGGGCTACACCTTC,CASSPEGVRGYTF
TRBV2,-,TRBJ2-3,-,TGTGCCAGCAGTGATCCACAGAGCACAGATACGCAGTATTTT,CASSDPQSTDTQYF
TRBV5-1,-,TRBJ2-1,-,TGCGCCAGCAGCTTAGCGAGGGGGGCCGCTAATGAGCAGTTCTTC,CASSLARGAANEQFF
TRBV27,-,TRBJ2-3,-,TGTGCCAGCAGTTTAGTGGGGAGCACAGATACGCAGTATTTT,CASSLVGSTDTQYF
TRBV7-8,-,TRBJ1-2,-,TGTGCCAGCAGCCTATCGACCTCGGGCTACACCTTC,CASSLSTSGYTF
TRBV5-1,-,TRBJ2-3,-,TGCGCCAGCAGAGAGGTGGGGGATACGCAGTATTTT,CASREVGDTQYF
TRBV11-2,-,TRBJ2-5,-,TGTGCCAGCAGCTCGGGAGAGACCCAGTACTTC,CASSSGETQYF
TRBV28,-,TRBJ1-1,-,TGTGCCAGCAGCCCTACCCAGACTCTCCCGGCTTTCTTT,CASSPTQTLPAFF
TRBV7-6,-,TRBJ2-1,-,TGTGCCAGCAGCTTTGGGGGCCCCGCGCGAGGCAATGAGCAGTTCTTC,CASSFGGPARGNEQFF
TRBV7-2,-,TRBJ1-2,-,TGTGCCAGCAGCTTAGACAAGGGCGGATTCTATGGCTACACCTTC,CASSLDKGGFYGYTF
TRBV27,-,TRBJ1-3,-,TGTGCCAGCAGTTTAAGGGTTGGAAACACCATATATTTT,CASSLRVGNTIYF
TRBV7-2,-,TRBJ1-1,TRBD1,TGTGCCAGCAGCGGATTCCGGGACAGGAACACTGAAGCTTTCTTT,CASSGFRDRNTEAFF
TRBV27,-,TRBJ1-3,-,TGTGCCACCGGGGAGAGGTCCTCTGGAAACACCATATATTTT,CATGERSSGNTIYF
TRBV28,once,TRBJ1-3,-,TGTGCCAGCAGTTTAATGACAGACTCTGGAAACACCATATATTTT,CASSLMTDSGNTIYF
TRBV7-2,-,TRBJ2-2,TRBD1,TGTGCCAGCAGCAATTCCGGGACAGGGTTGGGGGAGCTGTTTTTT,CASSNSGTGLGELFF
TRBV13,-,TRBJ2-4,TRBD1,TGTGCCAACAGCTTAGGAGGACAGGGGTCCGCCAAAAACATTCAGTACTTC,CANSLGGQGSAKNIQYF
TRBV13,-,TRBJ2-2,-,TGTGCCAGCAGCCCTGTACAGATCGGAGACACCGGGGAGCTGTTTTTT,CASSPVQIGDTGELFF
TRBV19,-,TRBJ2-6,-,TGTGCCAGTACCACCGGAGAGGTCTCTGGGGCCAACGTCCTGACTTTC,CASTTGEVSGANVLTF
TRBV28,few,TRBJ1-2,-,TGTGCCAGCAGCTTCATGCCCAACTATGGCTACACCTTC,CASSFMPNYGYTF
TRBV28,-,TRBJ2-7,TRBD2,TGTGCCAGCAGTTTATTGGGGTGGACTAGCGGGTACGTGCAGTACTTC,CASSLLGWTSGYVQYF
TRBV19,-,TRBJ2-3,-,TGTGCCAGTACCTTAGACAGCCTCACAGATACGCAGTATTTT,CASTLDSLTDTQYF
TRBV6-4,-,TRBJ2-1,TRBD2,TGTGCCAGCAGTGCAGCTAGCGGGAGCCACAATGAGCAGTTCTTC,CASSAASGSHNEQFF
TRBV27,-,TRBJ1-2,TRBD1,TGTGCCAGCAGTTCCGGGACAGGGGGCTATGGCTACACCTTC,CASSSGTGGYGYTF
TRBV6-1,-,TRBJ2-7,-,TGTGCCAGCAGTGAAGTTGCGGGTAGCTCCTACGAGCAGTACTTC,CASSEVAGSSYEQYF
TRBV30,-,TRBJ2-7,-,TGTGCCTGGACTGGGCAGGGCTACGAGCAGTACTTC,CAWTGQGYEQYF
TRBV19,-,TRBJ1-4,-,TGTGCCAGTAGTATAACAGGAGGAGTGGAAAAACTGTTTTTT,CASSITGGVEKLFF
TRBV28,few,TRBJ2-7,-,TGTGCCAGCAGTTTATTGGCTAGCGCCAACTACGAGCAGTACTTC,CASSLLASANYEQYF
TRBV4-3,-,TRBJ2-3,TRBD2,TGCGCCAGCAGCCCCCGGGGGGGAGATACGCAGTATTTT,CASSPRGGDTQYF
TRBV28,-,TRBJ2-3,TRBD2,TGTGCCAGCAGTTTACTAGCGGGGGGGATCACAGATACGCAGTATTTT,CASSLLAGGITDTQYF
TRBV5-4,-,TRBJ2-5,-,TGTGCCAGCAGCTTGAGTACTACAAACCAAGAGACCCAGTACTTC,CASSLSTTNQETQYF
TRBV15,-,TRBJ2-2,-,TGTGCCACCACGAGGGAGTTGAACACCGGGGAGCTGTTTTTT,CATTRELNTGELFF
TRBV9,-,TRBJ2-7,-,TGTGCCAGCAGCGTAGAAGCCGGGGACTACGAGCAGTACTTC,CASSVEAGDYEQYF
TRBV28,-,TRBJ2-2,-,TGTGCCAGCAGTCACTCCTCAGGGGAAGGCACCGGGGAGCTGTTTTTT,CASSHSSGEGTGELFF
TRBV9,-,TRBJ2-1,-,TGTGCCAGCAGTTTCGGAGCGACCTCCTACAATGAGCAGTTCTTC,CASSFGATSYNEQFF
TRBV9,-,TRBJ2-7,TRBD2,TGTGCCAGCAGCGTGGAGGGACTAGGGGTCTACGAGCAGTACTTC,CASSVEGLGVYEQYF
TRBV30,-,TRBJ2-7,-,TGTGCCTGGAGTGGACAGCTCTCCTACGAGCAGTACTTC,CAWSGQLSYEQYF
TRBV7-2,once,TRBJ1-4,TRBD1,TGTGCCAGCACCTACAGGGGACCTCCTACCGTCGAAAAACTGTTTTTT,CASTYRGPPTVEKLFF
TRBV4-1,-,TRBJ2-7,-,TGCGCCAGCAGCCAAGATATAGTCGCCTACGAGCAGTACTTC,CASSQDIVAYEQYF
TRBV28,-,TRBJ2-5,-,TGTGCCAGCAGCCCATTTCCCGTGACAGGCCAAGAGACCCAGTACTTC,CASSPFPVTGQETQYF
TRBV7-9,-,TRBJ2-1,-,TGTGCCAGCAGCTTTGGACCCCTGGGTCCCCATGAGCAGTTCTTC,CASSFGPLGPHEQFF